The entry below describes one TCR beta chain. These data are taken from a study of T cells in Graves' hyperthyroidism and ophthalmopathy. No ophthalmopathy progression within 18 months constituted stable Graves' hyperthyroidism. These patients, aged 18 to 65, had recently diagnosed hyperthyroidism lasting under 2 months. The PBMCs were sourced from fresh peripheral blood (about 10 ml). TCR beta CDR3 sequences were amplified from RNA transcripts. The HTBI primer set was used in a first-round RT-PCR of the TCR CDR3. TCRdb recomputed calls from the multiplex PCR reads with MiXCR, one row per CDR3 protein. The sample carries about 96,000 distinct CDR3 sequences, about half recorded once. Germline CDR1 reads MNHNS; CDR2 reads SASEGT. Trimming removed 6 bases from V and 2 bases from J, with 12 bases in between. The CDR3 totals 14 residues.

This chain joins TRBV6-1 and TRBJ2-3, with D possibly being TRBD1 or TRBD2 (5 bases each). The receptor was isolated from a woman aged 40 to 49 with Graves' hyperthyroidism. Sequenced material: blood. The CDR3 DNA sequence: TGTGCCAGCAGCCCGAGGGGCCCCACAGATACGCAGTATTTT. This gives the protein CASSPRGPTDTQYF.